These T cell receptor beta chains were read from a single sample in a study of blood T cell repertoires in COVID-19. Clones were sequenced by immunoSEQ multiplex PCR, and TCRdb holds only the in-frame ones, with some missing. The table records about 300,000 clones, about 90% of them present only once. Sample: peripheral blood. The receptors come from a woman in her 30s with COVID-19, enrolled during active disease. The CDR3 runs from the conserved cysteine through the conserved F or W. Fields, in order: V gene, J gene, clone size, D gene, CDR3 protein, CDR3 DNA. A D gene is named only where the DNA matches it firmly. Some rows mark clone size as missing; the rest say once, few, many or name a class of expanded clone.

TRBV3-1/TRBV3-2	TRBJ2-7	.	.	CASSQVQDEQYF	TGTGCCAGCAGCCAAGTACAAGACGAGCAGTACTTC
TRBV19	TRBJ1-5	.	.	CASSIGTRGSNQPQHF	TGTGCCAGTAGTATTGGTACCAGGGGAAGCAATCAGCCCCAGCATTTT
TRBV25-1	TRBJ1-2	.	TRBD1	CASMNRGDGYTF	TGTGCCAGCATGAACAGGGGAGATGGCTACACCTTC
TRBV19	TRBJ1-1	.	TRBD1	CASSTDRDTEAFF	TGTGCCAGTAGTACGGACAGGGACACTGAAGCTTTCTTT
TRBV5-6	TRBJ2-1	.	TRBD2	CASSLELAGGPDNEQFF	TGTGCCAGCAGCTTGGAACTAGCGGGGGGGCCGGACAATGAGCAGTTCTTC
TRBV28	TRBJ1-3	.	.	CASSLTPFSGNTIYF	TGTGCCAGCAGTTTGACACCGTTCTCTGGAAACACCATATATTTT
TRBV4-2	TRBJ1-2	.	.	CASSQDAMAGGYGYTF	TGTGCCAGCAGCCAAGATGCCATGGCAGGAGGCTATGGCTACACCTTC
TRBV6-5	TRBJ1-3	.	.	CASSYSAGPGDTIYF	TGTGCCAGCAGTTACTCAGCGGGGCCGGGAGACACCATATATTTT
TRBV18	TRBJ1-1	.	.	CASSPPGLATEAFF	TGTGCCAGCTCACCACCGGGGCTTGCGACTGAAGCTTTCTTT
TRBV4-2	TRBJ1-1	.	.	CASSQGYSYTEAFF	TGTGCCAGCAGCCAAGGGTACAGTTACACTGAAGCTTTCTTT
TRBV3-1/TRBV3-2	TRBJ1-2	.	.	CASSQDGRYLYGYTF	TGTGCCAGCAGCCAAGATGGTCGGTACCTCTATGGCTACACCTTC
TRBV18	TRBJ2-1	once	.	CASSPPSLGGGEQFF	TGTGCCAGCTCACCACCGTCGTTAGGGGGGGGTGAGCAGTTCTTC